Shown below are 21 T cell receptor beta chains from a single sample sequenced in a study of beta chain features in type 1 diabetes (dated by TCRdb to about 2018). Study-wide findings and limitations: Type 1 diabetes patients showed a moderate but significant shortening of TCRB CDR3 length in all four CD4+ subsets.

Their antigen targets remain unknown. Library creation used the immunoSEQ multiplex PCR assay. The entire isolated RNA was reverse transcribed using the High Capacity cDNA Reverse Transcription Kit, and thus expressed TCRB transcripts were sequenced. TCRdb limited this immuneACCESS table to in-frame rearrangements with V and J called. A share of clones is missing; checked studies link under half to unresolved V genes, and the rest is unexplained. The sample table shows around 150,000 clones, and around 63% are seen once. Jointly, the top ten make up roughly 0.089% of the sample. Material for sequencing was naive CD4+ T cells from blood. Interpreted using the paper, the cell subset or site label stands for: true naive CD4+ T cells. Receptors originate from a man aged 25-40 years with type 1 diabetes.

This clone was seen only a few times. This chain links TRBV30 with TRBJ2-6; D not certain. Germline V CDR1 and CDR2: GTSNPN, SVGIG (reference sequence). The CDR3 spans 13 residues. V lost 1 base and J 15 bases, leaving 16 bases between the germline ends. The CDR3: CAWSGLREKGLTF. Here the CDR3 DNA reads TGTGCCTGGAGTGGGTTAAGGGAAAAGGGCCTGACTTTC.

A single count supports this clone. V usage is TRBV18 and J usage is TRBJ2-3; 8 bases agree with TRBD1. With 4 bases clipped from V and 4 bases from J, the junction kept 4 bases outside the gene matches. Germline CDR1 is KGHSH and CDR2 is LQKENI. CDR3 length equals 14 residues. CDR3 sequence reads: CASSLGQGPDTQYF. CDR3 in DNA: TGTGCCAGCTCACTAGGACAGGGCCCAGATACGCAGTATTTT. Full variable domain (rest looked up from reference TRBV18 and TRBJ2-3): NAGVMQNPRHLVRRRGQEARLRCSPMKGHSHVYWYRQLPEEGLKFMVYLQKENIIDESGMPKERFSAEFPKEGPSILRIQQVVRGDSAAYFCASSLGQGPDTQYFGPGTRLTVL.

The chain links TRBV6-5 to TRBJ2-1, with a weak D call TRBD1 (6 bases). Trimming stripped 5 bases from V and 10 bases from J, with 15 bases between. Looked up from germline, CDR1 is MNHEY and CDR2 is SVGAGI. The length of the CDR3 is 13 residues. CDR3 amino acids: CASSPQGRGEQFF. The CDR3 coding sequence is TGTGCCAGCAGTCCCCAGGGGCGTGGGGAGCAGTTCTTC.

The V call is TRBV29-1, the J call TRBJ1-2; D is perhaps TRBD1 (5 bases). This CDR3 contains 11 residues. Germline loops: CDR1 SQVTM, CDR2 ANQGSEA. Deletions cut 0 bases from V and 8 bases from J, with 7 bases between. Here the CDR3 DNA reads TGCAGCGTTGAAGATAACAGGGGCTACACCTTC. Translation: CSVEDNRGYTF.

The J gene is TRBJ2-1, the V gene TRBV25-1; possibly TRBD2 for D (6 bases). V lost 8 bases, J lost 8 bases, and 19 bases lay in between. Germline loops: CDR1 MGHDK, CDR2 SYGVNS. The CDR3 spans 14 residues. CDR3 bases: TGTGCCAGCTCCCCCGCGGCAGGGAGGCATGAGCAGTTCTTC. Translation gives CASSPAAGRHEQFF.

This clone was seen only once. The chain uses TRBV29-1 and TRBJ1-2; D perhaps matches TRBD1 (6 bases). The ends were cut back, 4 bases at V and 7 bases at J, with 16 bases in the middle. Germline CDR1 SQVTM, CDR2 ANQGSEA. The CDR3 has 13 residues. In DNA, the CDR3 is TGCAGCGTTGTACGGGTACAGGGAAGTGGCTACACCTTC. This encodes CSVVRVQGSGYTF.

The J gene is TRBJ1-1, the V gene TRBV20-1, with D unclear. V was trimmed by 1 base and J by 6 bases, leaving 6 bases between them. The CDR3 spans 11 residues. CDR1 and CDR2 (germline): DFQATT, SNEGSKA (reference sequence). CDR3 region: CSARAWAEAFF. CDR3 DNA sequence: TGCAGTGCTAGAGCTTGGGCTGAAGCTTTCTTT.

In its sample, this clone was seen a few times. V is TRBV15 and J is TRBJ2-2; no clear D gene. Between the trimmed V and J ends, which lost 0 bases and 0 bases, there was a span of 8 bases. The germline CDR1 and CDR2 sequences are LNHNV and YYDKDF (reference sequence). The CDR3 spans 16 residues. The CDR3 loop reads CATSRDTAANTGELFF. Here the CDR3 DNA reads TGTGCCACCAGCAGAGATACGGCAGCGAACACCGGGGAGCTGTTTTTT.

The genes are TRBV27 and TRBJ2-7, with 11 bases lining up with TRBD1. V was pared by 6 bases and J by 7 bases, with 14 bases of the junction left unmatched. The germline V gene encodes CDR1 MNHEY and CDR2 SMNVEV (reference sequence). The CDR3 extends over 16 amino acids. CDR3 sequence reads: CASSSGSGQGASEQYF. The CDR3 DNA sequence: TGTGCCAGCAGCTCTGGCTCAGGACAGGGGGCTTCGGAGCAGTACTTC.

The rearrangement joins TRBV30 to TRBJ2-7; 13 bases are a match to TRBD2. CDR1 is GTSNPN, CDR2 SVGIG, per germline (reference sequence). The CDR3 loop spans 18 amino acids. V lost 7 bases and J lost 7; bases outside the gene matches: 22. The DNA of the CDR3 is TGTGCCTCCCAATGGGTTAAGGGACTAGCGGGGACCTCTAGGGAGCAGTACTTC. It specifies CASQWVKGLAGTSREQYF.

The rearrangement uses TRBV29-1 and TRBJ2-7; no firm D call. Deletions cut 7 bases from V and 0 bases from J, with 16 bases between. The CDR3 runs 14 residues. CDR1 is SQVTM and CDR2 is ANQGSEA in the germline V gene. The CDR3 here is CSGSLNPDSYEQYF. The CDR3 DNA sequence: TGCAGCGGGAGCTTGAACCCTGACTCCTACGAGCAGTACTTC.

The chain couples TRBV14 to TRBJ1-6; TRBD1 aligns across 8 bases. This CDR3 has 15 residues. V shed 5 bases, J shed 7 bases, and the junction held 7 bases outside the gene matches. Germline CDR1 and CDR2: SGHDN and FVKESK. CDR3 in DNA: TGTGCCAGCAGCAAAGGACAGGGATGGAATTCACCCCTCCACTTT. It codes for CASSKGQGWNSPLHF.

V gene TRBV5-7 combines with J gene TRBJ2-1, with D unclear. TRBV5-7 has ORF status, its function being uncertain. The CDR3 is 17 residues long. Trimming shortened V by 4 bases and J by 4 bases, and 21 bases separated the two germline ends. The CDR3 DNA is TGTGCCAGCAGCCAGGTAGGGTGTCAGGACGATTACAATGAGCAGTTCTTC. Protein product: CASSQVGCQDDYNEQFF.

The sample holds a few counts of this clone. The chain recombines TRBV29-1 with TRBJ2-5, with 14 bases lining up with TRBD2. The CDR3 totals 17 residues. V shed 7 bases, J shed 4 bases, and the junction held 14 bases outside the gene matches. Germline V gene lookup returns CDR1 SQVTM and CDR2 ANQGSEA. The CDR3, as DNA: TGCAGCGCCCTGAAAGGGACTAGCGGGGGCTTAGGAGAGACCCAGTACTTC. Amino acids: CSALKGTSGGLGETQYF.

In its sample, this clone was seen a few times. The J gene is TRBJ2-7, the V gene TRBV29-1; 7 bases match TRBD1. The CDR3 has 12 residues. V was pared by 4 bases and J by 5 bases, with 5 bases of the junction left unmatched. The germline gives CDR1 SQVTM, CDR2 ANQGSEA. This chain's CDR3 is CSVGRTGDEQYF. CDR3 bases: TGCAGCGTTGGTAGGACAGGAGACGAGCAGTACTTC.

The V call is TRBV2, the J call TRBJ1-1, with D uncertain. Trimming cost V 3 bases and J 10 bases, with 15 bases left between them. Germline V gene data show CDR1 as SNHLY and CDR2 as FYNNEI. The CDR3 contains 13 residues. The CDR3 DNA reads as TGTGCCAGCAGTGAGAGAGGGCCCATCGGAGCTTTCTTT. Its protein is CASSERGPIGAFF.

The chain employs TRBV9 and TRBJ2-1; TRBD2 matches 11 bases. V gave up 3 bases and J gave up 7 bases; unmatched junction bases: 6. CDR3 length: 15 residues. Per the germline V gene, CDR1 is SGDLS and CDR2 is YYNGEE. CDR3 protein: CASSALAGATNEQFF. The CDR3 bases are TGTGCCAGCAGCGCACTAGCGGGGGCCACTAATGAGCAGTTCTTC.

This clone was seen a few times. The gene calls are TRBV29-1 and TRBJ2-5, with D perhaps TRBD2 (5 bases). The V gene's germline CDR1 is SQVTM and CDR2 ANQGSEA. V was cut by 6 bases and J by 1 base, with 9 bases left in between. The CDR3 runs to 12 residues. In DNA, the CDR3 is TGCAGCGTCTGGGAGAGCCAAGAGACCCAGTACTTC. Residues: CSVWESQETQYF.

This clone turned up a few times. The chain recombines TRBV9 with TRBJ1-6; D is undetermined. Trimming stripped 0 bases from V and 8 bases from J, with 12 bases between. There are 15 residues in the CDR3. Germline-derived CDR1 and CDR2 are SGDLS and YYNGEE. In DNA form, the CDR3 reads TGTGCCAGCAGCGTAGAAAAGGGCTCCTATTCACCCCTCCACTTT. Translation: CASSVEKGSYSPLHF.

V and J are TRBV29-1 and TRBJ2-3, with D perhaps matching TRBD1 or TRBD2 (5 bases each). Trimming removed 2 bases from V and 1 base from J, with 10 bases in between. Germline V lookup: CDR1 SQVTM, CDR2 ANQGSEA. This CDR3 is 14 amino acids long. CDR3 DNA: TGCAGCGTTGAAAGAGGGGCTGGCACAGATACGCAGTATTTT. This gives the protein CSVERGAGTDTQYF.

J is TRBJ2-2 and V is TRBV7-2; TRBD2 might be the D (5 bases). Germline values: CDR1 SGHTA, CDR2 FQGNSA. The CDR3 is 12 residues long. V lost 5 bases, J lost 10 bases, and 11 bases lay in between. CDR3 protein: CASSPGGSELFF. CDR3 sequence (DNA): TGTGCCAGCAGCCCCGGAGGTTCGGAGCTGTTTTTT. The variable domain in full, completed from reference TRBV7-2 and TRBJ2-2, reads GAGVSQSPSNKVTEKGKDVELRCDPISGHTALYWYRQSLGQGLEFLIYFQGNSAPDKSGLPSDRFSAERTGGSVSTLTIQRTQQEDSAVYLCASSPGGSELFFGEGSRLTVL.